Following are 27 T cell receptor beta chains from one sample sequenced in a study of PD-1 blockade in classical Hodgkin lymphoma. Sample time point: cycle 4 day 1 (C4D1), after less than 7 weeks of nivolumab. Every patient relapsed after autologous stem cell transplantation, and brentuximab vedotin exposure varied. Libraries were prepared by immunoSEQ multiplex PCR; TCRdb keeps only in-frame clonotypes and omits some of them. The sample shows 35,000 to 50,000 clones, around 64% of them seen only once. The sequences come from peripheral blood mononuclear cells (PBMCs), collected before the fourth cycle of nivolumab. These receptors came from a human donor with classical Hodgkin lymphoma.

The table lists this clone with a few counts. The chain links TRBV4-2 to TRBJ2-1; D could derive from TRBD1 or TRBD2 (5 bases each). From germline, CDR1 is LGHNA and CDR2 YNFKEQ. There are 16 residues in the CDR3. Trimming cost V 0 bases and J 4 bases, with 13 bases left between them. The CDR3 reads CASSQDPGRNYNEQFF. The CDR3 bases are TGTGCCAGCAGCCAAGATCCGGGACGGAATTACAATGAGCAGTTCTTC.

The chain carries TRBV6-5 and TRBJ1-4, with 10 bases that match TRBD1. The trim removed 6 bases at V and 7 bases at J, leaving 2 bases unmatched. This CDR3 comprises 13 residues. CDR1 and CDR2 from the germline V gene are MNHEY and SVGAGI. CDR3 nucleotides: TGTGCCAGCAGGACAGGGGGCAGTGAAAAACTGTTTTTT. As protein: CASRTGGSEKLFF.

The chain carries TRBV6-5 and TRBJ2-7; D might be TRBD1 (5 bases). V lost 1 base to trimming and J lost 8 bases, with 9 bases between them. Looked up from germline, CDR1 is MNHEY and CDR2 is SVGAGI. CDR3 length: 12 amino acids. This CDR3 reads CASSYLAGKQYF. The DNA of the CDR3 is TGTGCCAGCAGTTACTTAGCAGGGAAGCAGTACTTC.

V and J are TRBV28 and TRBJ2-3; 7 nucleotides line up with TRBD1. The CDR3 has 15 residues. V gave up 5 bases and J gave up 5 bases; unmatched junction bases: 10. Germline V lookup: CDR1 MDHEN, CDR2 SYDVKM. The CDR3 DNA sequence: TGTGCCAGCAGTACCCCGACAGGGAGTGGAGATACGCAGTATTTT. Its protein product is CASSTPTGSGDTQYF.

This clone was recorded a few times. The rearrangement uses TRBV18 and TRBJ1-1; D gene ambiguous. V was cut by 4 bases and J by 9 bases, with 12 bases left in between. Germline V gene sequence: CDR1 KGHSH, CDR2 LQKENI. The CDR3 covers 12 residues. The CDR3 spells CASSRLGAQAFF. For the CDR3, the DNA is TGTGCCAGCTCACGTTTGGGCGCTCAAGCTTTCTTT.

This clone has just a few counts. The V call is TRBV7-2, the J call TRBJ1-1; D is ambiguous. This CDR3 is built from 14 residues. Germline V gene sequence: CDR1 SGHTA, CDR2 FQGNSA. V was cut by 1 base and J by 4 bases, with 10 bases left in between. CDR3 bases: TGTGCCAGCAGCTTAGAAAGGGCATCCACTGAAGCTTTCTTT. Amino acid sequence: CASSLERASTEAFF.

This clone occurred a few times. The rearrangement uses TRBV30 and TRBJ2-5; the match to TRBD1 covers 11 bases. CDR1 is GTSNPN, CDR2 SVGIG, per germline (reference sequence). This CDR3 has 15 amino acids. V was clipped by 3 bases and J by 1 base; unmatched bases: 4. CDR3 sequence: CAWSADRGLQETQYF. The CDR3 DNA is TGTGCCTGGAGCGCGGACAGGGGGCTCCAAGAGACCCAGTACTTC.

This clone showed up just a few times. V and J are TRBV6-5 and TRBJ1-1; TRBD1 aligns across 8 bases. Germline V gene sequence: CDR1 MNHEY, CDR2 SVGAGI. J was trimmed by 5 bases and V by 8 bases; bases with no gene match: 10. This CDR3 contains 14 residues. The chain's CDR3 is CASGIGQGRTEAFF. The CDR3 region has the DNA TGTGCCAGCGGCATAGGACAGGGAAGGACTGAAGCTTTCTTT.

V is TRBV7-9 and J is TRBJ2-7; 12 bases agree with TRBD1. With 5 bases clipped from V and 7 bases from J, the junction kept 6 bases outside the gene matches. This CDR3 has 14 amino acids. The germline gives CDR1 SEHNR, CDR2 FQNEAQ (reference sequence). Here the CDR3 reads CASSPGQGAEEQYF. The CDR3 nucleotides read TGTGCCAGCAGCCCGGGACAGGGGGCGGAAGAGCAGTACTTC.

The table lists this clone with a few counts. The rearrangement uses TRBV29-1 and TRBJ1-2; 7 nucleotides agree with TRBD1. This CDR3 spans 11 amino acids. Germline V gene lookup returns CDR1 SQVTM and CDR2 ANQGSEA. Trimming at V came to 3 bases and at J to 8 bases, leaving 3 bases not matched to a gene. The CDR3 DNA reads TGCAGCGTTGAGGGCAGGGGGGGCTACACCTTC. Translating gives CSVEGRGGYTF.

J is TRBJ2-1 and V is TRBV6-5; D gene unclear. Trimming pared 5 bases from V and 8 bases from J, leaving 13 bases between. The CDR3 has 13 amino acids. In germline, CDR1 is MNHEY, CDR2 SVGAGI. CDR3 nucleotide sequence: TGTGCCAGCAGTCAGGCTTTCGGCGATGAGCAGTTCTTC. Translated: CASSQAFGDEQFF.

The chain links TRBV25-1 to TRBJ1-6; weak D call: TRBD1 (6 bases). The CDR3 runs to 15 residues. Trimming left V 4 bases short and J 4 bases short, with 11 bases between. Germline V gene lookup returns CDR1 MGHDK and CDR2 SYGVNS. CDR3 protein: CASSAGGQYNSPLHF. CDR3 DNA sequence: TGTGCCAGCAGTGCCGGGGGCCAATATAATTCACCCCTCCACTTT.

The CDR3 spells CASSTAGTGRNYGYTF. The CDR3 nucleotides are TGTGCCAGTAGTACGGCCGGGACAGGGCGTAACTATGGCTACACCTTC. The rearrangement joins TRBV19 to TRBJ1-2; 9 nucleotides align to TRBD1. CDR3 length: 16 amino acids. Germline V gives CDR1 LNHDA, CDR2 SQIVND (reference sequence). The junction had 7 bases not matched to a gene; V was cut back by 4 bases and J by 1 base.

The genes are TRBV7-2 and TRBJ1-4; TRBD1 aligns across 12 bases. The V gene end was trimmed by 1 base and the J gene end by 10 bases; junction bases not matched to a gene: 4. The CDR3 is 15 residues long. Germline values: CDR1 SGHTA, CDR2 FQGNSA. The CDR3 spells CASSLGGTGGGKLFF. CDR3 nucleotides: TGTGCCAGCAGCTTAGGTGGGACAGGGGGCGGAAAACTGTTTTTT.

The V gene is TRBV28, the J gene TRBJ1-5; D unresolved. The CDR3 totals 18 residues. The germline V and J ends were trimmed by 2 bases and 0 bases, with 17 bases remaining between them. In germline, CDR1 is MDHEN, CDR2 SYDVKM. Here the CDR3 reads CASSLVSSAVYSNQPQHF. CDR3 coding DNA: TGTGCCAGCAGTTTAGTTAGTTCGGCAGTTTATAGCAATCAGCCCCAGCATTTT.

The chain combines TRBV6-5 with TRBJ2-7; TRBD1 agrees at 9 bases. Trimming at V came to 1 base and at J to 4 bases, leaving 5 bases not matched to a gene. Germline loops: CDR1 MNHEY, CDR2 SVGAGI. The CDR3 totals 15 residues. Here the CDR3 reads CASSYYGTGPYEQYF. The DNA for the CDR3 is TGTGCCAGCAGTTACTATGGGACAGGGCCTTACGAGCAGTACTTC.

This rearrangement joins TRBV29-1 to TRBJ2-7; TRBD1 or TRBD2 may be the D gene (5 bases each). The CDR3 extends over 13 amino acids. V was trimmed by 4 bases and J by 3 bases, leaving 13 bases between them. Germline V gives CDR1 SQVTM, CDR2 ANQGSEA. In nucleotides, the CDR3 is TGCAGCGTTGCCCGGGACCTTTACTACGAGCAGTACTTC. It encodes CSVARDLYYEQYF.

The chain joins TRBV5-6 to TRBJ1-2; D is unclear. The CDR3 sequence is 16 residues long. Trimming took off 1 base at V and 0 bases at J, with 13 bases between the two ends. Germline lookup yields CDR1 SGHDT and CDR2 YYEEEE. The CDR3 DNA reads as TGTGCCAGCAGCTTGCCAGATTACACTGCTAACTATGGCTACACCTTC. Protein sequence: CASSLPDYTANYGYTF.

The CDR3 bases are TGCGCCAGCAGCTTGGGGGACAGGTACAATGAGCAGTTCTTC. This encodes CASSLGDRYNEQFF. The chain links TRBV5-1 to TRBJ2-1, with 8 bases that match TRBD1. The germline gives CDR1 SGHRS, CDR2 YFSETQ. The CDR3 loop spans 14 amino acids. V dropped 0 bases and J dropped 4; count of bases not matched to a gene: 0.

CDR3 DNA sequence: TGTGCCAGCAGTTTAGGTTCGGGGACAGGGGATGGTTTCCCTGAAAAACTGTTTTTT. The encoded protein is CASSLGSGTGDGFPEKLFF. The gene calls are TRBV28 and TRBJ1-4; 10 bases are shared with TRBD1. This CDR3 is built from 19 residues. CDR1 is MDHEN and CDR2 is SYDVKM in the germline V gene. V lost 2 bases and J lost 7; bases outside the gene matches: 16.

This clone is medium-sized by share. V gene TRBV7-9 combines with J gene TRBJ1-4; 8 bases are shared with TRBD1. The CDR3 loop spans 15 amino acids. The V gene end was trimmed by 3 bases and the J gene end by 8 bases; junction bases not matched to a gene: 8. Germline assignment: CDR1 SEHNR and CDR2 FQNEAQ (reference sequence). CDR3 DNA sequence: TGTGCCAGCAGCTTGGAACAGGGGGTTAAGGAAAAACTGTTTTTT. Residues: CASSLEQGVKEKLFF.

This clone was seen only once. The rearrangement joins TRBV28 to TRBJ2-3; D possibly uses TRBD1 or TRBD2 (5 bases each). CDR3 size: 15 residues. V was trimmed by 3 bases and J by 1 base, leaving 11 bases between them. CDR1 and CDR2 from the germline V gene are MDHEN and SYDVKM. CDR3 region: CASSFMGEGTDTQYF. CDR3 sequence (DNA): TGTGCCAGCAGTTTTATGGGGGAAGGCACAGATACGCAGTATTTT.

The chain carries TRBV7-2 and TRBJ2-7, with D unclear. Looked up from germline, CDR1 is SGHTA and CDR2 is FQGNSA. The CDR3 spans 12 residues. V lost 1 base and J 9 bases, leaving 10 bases between the germline ends. CDR3: CASSLVAVGQYF. CDR3 in DNA: TGTGCCAGCAGCTTAGTGGCGGTGGGGCAGTACTTC.

This clone has just a few counts. The chain links TRBV27 to TRBJ2-3; 10 nucleotides line up with TRBD2. CDR3 length equals 21 residues. The germline gives CDR1 MNHEY, CDR2 SMNVEV (reference sequence). The ends lost 6 bases at V and 4 bases at J; junction bases unmatched: 25. CDR3 bases: TGTGCCAGCAGAAAGTGGGGGGCGGGTAGTTCGGCTAGCGGGAGCCCAGATACGCAGTATTTT. Translated, it gives CASRKWGAGSSASGSPDTQYF.

This clone is medium-sized (0.01 to 0.1%). In DNA form, the CDR3 reads TGTGCCAGCAGTGAACGCGAATCCAAAAACATTCAGTACTTC. Its protein is CASSERESKNIQYF. J is TRBJ2-4 and V is TRBV2; D is ambiguous. CDR1 is SNHLY, CDR2 FYNNEI, per germline. Trimming stripped 2 bases from V and 2 bases from J, with 7 bases between. This CDR3 region has 14 residues.

This clone turned up a few times. Within the sample, other DNA sequences also encode this same CDR3. The rearrangement uses TRBV7-2 and TRBJ2-3; no definite D call. The CDR3 consists of 15 residues. CDR1 is SGHTA and CDR2 is FQGNSA in the germline V gene. Trimming took off 1 base at V and 0 bases at J, with 8 bases between the two ends. Here the CDR3 reads CASSLVVGSTDTQYF. The DNA for the CDR3 is TGTGCCAGCAGCTTAGTTGTCGGTAGCACAGATACGCAGTATTTT.

The chain is built from TRBV6-5 and TRBJ1-1; the D gene is possibly TRBD1 (6 bases). The V gene's germline CDR1 is MNHEY and CDR2 SVGAGI. Trimming pared 5 bases from V and 4 bases from J, leaving 14 bases between. This CDR3 spans 14 amino acids. The CDR3 DNA sequence: TGTGCCAGCAGTCGAACTGAGGGGGGCACTGAAGCTTTCTTT. Its translation: CASSRTEGGTEAFF.